Shown below are 15 T cell receptor beta chains from a single sample sequenced in a study of cytomegalovirus exposure and HLA in healthy donors. PCR was performed using 60 Vbeta and 13 Jbeta primers. Clones were read by immunoSEQ multiplex PCR, and TCRdb kept only the in-frame ones, dropping some. The sample has over 150,000 clones; over 70% are singletons. Sequencing was done on a sample of PBMCs. The receptors were gathered from a man aged 30-40 years in good health and CMV-seropositive.

The rearrangement links TRBV9 to TRBJ1-4, with a tentative D call TRBD1 (5 bases). Germline V gene sequence: CDR1 SGDLS, CDR2 YYNGEE. Trimming removed 0 bases at V and 6 bases at J, with 12 bases between. This CDR3 region has 15 residues. The CDR3 bases are TGTGCCAGCAGCGTAGGACAGCGTCTGGATGAAAAACTGTTTTTT. Protein product: CASSVGQRLDEKLFF.

The genes are TRBV19 and TRBJ2-1; 16 bases are a match to TRBD2. Germline CDR1 and CDR2: LNHDA and SQIVND (reference sequence). There are 16 residues in the CDR3. Unmatched junction bases numbered 3, after V lost 4 bases and J lost 6 bases. This CDR3 is CASSTGTSGGGNEQFF. The CDR3 nucleotides read TGTGCCAGTAGTACCGGGACTAGCGGGGGGGGCAATGAGCAGTTCTTC.

The chain is built from TRBV27 and TRBJ1-3; D possibly corresponds to TRBD1 (6 bases). Germline assignment: CDR1 MNHEY and CDR2 SMNVEV (reference sequence). Trimming pared 3 bases from V and 1 base from J, leaving 7 bases between. The CDR3 length is 14 residues. The chain's CDR3 is CASSFRGSGNTIYF. As DNA, the CDR3 is TGTGCCAGCAGTTTTAGGGGGTCTGGAAACACCATATATTTT.

This chain connects TRBV27 to TRBJ1-1, with D possibly being TRBD1 (6 bases). The V gene lost 5 bases and the J gene lost 0 bases, with 16 bases spanning the gap. This CDR3 has 16 residues. Germline loops: CDR1 MNHEY, CDR2 SMNVEV (reference sequence). CDR3: CASSASGTLLNTEAFF. CDR3 sequence (DNA): TGTGCCAGCAGTGCCTCCGGGACACTTTTGAACACTGAAGCTTTCTTT.

V and J are TRBV27 and TRBJ2-1, with a possible D match to TRBD1 (8 bases). V gave up 4 bases and J gave up 4 bases, with 17 bases separating them. The CDR3 is 16 amino acids. CDR1 MNHEY and CDR2 SMNVEV come from the germline V gene (reference sequence). The CDR3 sequence: CASSSHLQGGYNEQFF. As DNA, the CDR3 is TGTGCCAGCAGTTCTCACCTACAGGGGGGGTACAATGAGCAGTTCTTC.

The chain recombines TRBV5-1 with TRBJ2-2, with 7 bases that match TRBD2. This CDR3 is 13 amino acids long. Germline CDR1 is SGHRS and CDR2 is YFSETQ. The V gene end was trimmed by 2 bases and the J gene end by 7 bases; junction bases not matched to a gene: 2. DNA for the CDR3: TGCGCCAGCAGCTTTGGGAGGGTCGGGGAGCTGTTTTTT. It is translated as CASSFGRVGELFF.

This clone occurred a few times. This sequence joins TRBV19 and TRBJ2-4; perhaps TRBD2 as D (5 bases). The ends were cut back, 2 bases at V and 1 base at J, with 18 bases in the middle. CDR1 and CDR2 (germline): LNHDA, SQIVND (reference sequence). The CDR3 spans 18 residues. For the CDR3, the DNA is TGTGCCAGTAGTATACAGGTCGGGCTAGCCGTGGCCAAAAACATTCAGTACTTC. Its protein is CASSIQVGLAVAKNIQYF.

The rearrangement links TRBV7-9 to TRBJ1-4, with 8 bases lining up with TRBD1. The CDR3 has 16 residues. V lost 4 bases and J lost 4; bases outside the gene matches: 8. Germline CDR1 and CDR2: SEHNR and FQNEAQ (reference sequence). This chain's CDR3 is CASSSIQGGDNEKLFF. Written as DNA, the CDR3 is TGTGCCAGCAGCTCGATACAGGGGGGGGATAATGAAAAACTGTTTTTT. The complete variable domain, with remaining parts taken from reference TRBV7-9 and TRBJ1-4, reads DTGVSQNPRHKITKRGQNVTFRCDPISEHNRLYWYRQTLGQGPEFLTYFQNEAQLEKSRLLSDRFSAERPKGSFSTLEIQRTEQGDSAMYLCASSSIQGGDNEKLFFGSGTQLSVL.

This clone was recorded once. The CDR3: CAWALGQGIEKLFF. CDR3 nucleotide sequence: TGTGCCTGGGCTTTGGGACAGGGGATTGAAAAACTGTTTTTT. V usage is TRBV30 and J usage is TRBJ1-4; the match to TRBD1 covers 10 bases. The V gene end was trimmed by 5 bases and the J gene end by 7 bases; junction bases not matched to a gene: 7. The germline gives CDR1 GTSNPN, CDR2 SVGIG (reference sequence). The CDR3 is made up of 14 amino acids.

This chain joins TRBV5-1 and TRBJ2-5; 9 nucleotides line up with TRBD2. After removal of 4 bases from V and 3 bases from J, the junction contained 4 bases not matched to a gene. The CDR3 is 14 residues long. Germline V lookup: CDR1 SGHRS, CDR2 YFSETQ. The CDR3, as DNA: TGCGCCAGCAGCCCCCAGCGGGGGGAAGAGACCCAGTACTTC. Translated: CASSPQRGEETQYF.

J is TRBJ2-5 and V is TRBV18; weak D call: TRBD2 (5 bases). The CDR3 is made up of 14 amino acids. Germline V gene sequence: CDR1 KGHSH, CDR2 LQKENI. Trimming took 3 bases from V and 5 from J, leaving 13 bases between them. The CDR3 protein is CASSPRGSRETQYF. The CDR3 DNA reads TGTGCCAGCTCACCCAGAGGGAGCAGGGAGACCCAGTACTTC.

This chain connects TRBV19 to TRBJ2-7, with 12 bases fitting TRBD1. Germline values: CDR1 LNHDA, CDR2 SQIVND (reference sequence). Trimming took 5 bases from V and 4 from J; bases not matched to a gene: 6. The CDR3 has 15 residues. The CDR3 DNA follows: TGTGCCAGTAGTTATACGGGACAGGGGGCTTACGAGCAGTACTTC. It translates to CASSYTGQGAYEQYF.

V gene TRBV9 combines with J gene TRBJ2-7, with no clear D. CDR3 length: 15 residues. The V gene lost 0 bases and the J gene lost 2 bases, with 12 bases spanning the gap. The germline V gene has CDR1 SGDLS and CDR2 YYNGEE. CDR3 region: CASSVGQVPPYEQYF. Written as DNA, the CDR3 is TGTGCCAGCAGCGTAGGGCAGGTCCCTCCCTACGAGCAGTACTTC.

The chain is built from TRBV27 and TRBJ2-1; 13 bases map to TRBD2. This CDR3 is built from 20 residues. Germline V CDR1 and CDR2: MNHEY, SMNVEV (reference sequence). Losses at the gene ends were 2 bases for V and 0 bases for J; bases not matched to a gene: 10. For the CDR3, the DNA is TGTGCCAGCAGTTTAGGAGGCGGGACTAGCGGGACCAGCTCCTACAATGAGCAGTTCTTC. Protein product: CASSLGGGTSGTSSYNEQFF.

As regards this clone: The identical CDR3 is also encoded by other nucleotide sequences in the sample. This sequence joins TRBV6-5 and TRBJ2-5; 9 nucleotides line up with TRBD2. CDR3 length: 13 amino acids. V was clipped by 2 bases and J by 5 bases; unmatched bases: 0. Looked up from germline, CDR1 is MNHEY and CDR2 is SVGAGI. CDR3 DNA: TGTGCCAGCAGTTACGCGGGGGGGGAGACCCAGTACTTC. Protein sequence: CASSYAGGETQYF.